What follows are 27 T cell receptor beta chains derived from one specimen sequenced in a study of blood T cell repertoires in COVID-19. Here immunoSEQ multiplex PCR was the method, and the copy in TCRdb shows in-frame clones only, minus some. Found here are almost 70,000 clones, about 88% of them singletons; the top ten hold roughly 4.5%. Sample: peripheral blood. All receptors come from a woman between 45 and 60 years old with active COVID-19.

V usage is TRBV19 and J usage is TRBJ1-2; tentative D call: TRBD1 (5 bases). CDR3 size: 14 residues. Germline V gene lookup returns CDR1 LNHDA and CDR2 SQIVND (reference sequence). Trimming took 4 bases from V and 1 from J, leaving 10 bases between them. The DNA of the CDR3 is TGTGCCAGTAGTACAGGGCAGAATAACTATGGCTACACCTTC. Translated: CASSTGQNNYGYTF.

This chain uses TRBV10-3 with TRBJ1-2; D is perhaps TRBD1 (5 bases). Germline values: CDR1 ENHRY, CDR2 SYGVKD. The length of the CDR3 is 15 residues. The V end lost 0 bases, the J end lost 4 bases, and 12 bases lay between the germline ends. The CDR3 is CAISESGAVIYGYTF. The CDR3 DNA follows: TGTGCCATCAGTGAGTCTGGGGCAGTGATCTATGGCTACACCTTC.

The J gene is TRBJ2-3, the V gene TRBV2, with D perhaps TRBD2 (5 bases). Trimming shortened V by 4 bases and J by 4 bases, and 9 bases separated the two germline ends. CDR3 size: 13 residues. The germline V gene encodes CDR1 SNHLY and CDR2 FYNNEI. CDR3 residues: CASSGGEADTQYF. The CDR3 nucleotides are TGTGCCAGCAGTGGGGGAGAGGCAGATACGCAGTATTTT.

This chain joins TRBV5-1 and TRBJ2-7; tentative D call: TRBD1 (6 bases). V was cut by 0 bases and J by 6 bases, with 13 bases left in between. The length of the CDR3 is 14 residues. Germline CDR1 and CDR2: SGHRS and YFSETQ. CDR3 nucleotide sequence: TGCGCCAGCAGCTTGGAAACAGGGAAGGGCGAGCAGTACTTC. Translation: CASSLETGKGEQYF.

In DNA, the CDR3 is TGTGCCAGCAGCTTAGTGATAGGGGCAACTAATGAAAAACTGTTTTTT. This encodes CASSLVIGATNEKLFF. The chain couples TRBV7-6 to TRBJ1-4, with a weak D call TRBD1 (5 bases). Germline lookup yields CDR1 SGHVS and CDR2 FNYEAQ. V gave up 1 base and J gave up 0 bases, with 9 bases separating them. This CDR3 is 16 amino acids long. The full variable domain, completed using reference TRBV7-6 and TRBJ1-4, is GAGVSQSPRYKVTKRGQDVALRCDPISGHVSLYWYRQALGQGPEFLTYFNYEAQQDKSGLPNDRFSAERPEGSISTLTIQRTEQRDSAMYRCASSLVIGATNEKLFFGSGTQLSVL.

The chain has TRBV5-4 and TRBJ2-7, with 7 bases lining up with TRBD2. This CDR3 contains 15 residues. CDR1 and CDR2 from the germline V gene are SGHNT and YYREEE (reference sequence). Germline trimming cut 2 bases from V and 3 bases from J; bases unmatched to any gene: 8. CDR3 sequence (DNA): TGTGCCAGCAGCTTCTCCGGGACTACCCTCTACGAGCAGTACTTC. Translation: CASSFSGTTLYEQYF.

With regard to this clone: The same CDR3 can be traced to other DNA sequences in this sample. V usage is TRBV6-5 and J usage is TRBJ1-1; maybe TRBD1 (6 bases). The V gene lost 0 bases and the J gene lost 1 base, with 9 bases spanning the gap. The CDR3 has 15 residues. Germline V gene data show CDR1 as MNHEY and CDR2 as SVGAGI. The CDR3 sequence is CASSYSSRGNTEAFF. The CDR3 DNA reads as TGTGCCAGCAGTTACTCGTCCAGGGGGAACACTGAAGCTTTCTTT.

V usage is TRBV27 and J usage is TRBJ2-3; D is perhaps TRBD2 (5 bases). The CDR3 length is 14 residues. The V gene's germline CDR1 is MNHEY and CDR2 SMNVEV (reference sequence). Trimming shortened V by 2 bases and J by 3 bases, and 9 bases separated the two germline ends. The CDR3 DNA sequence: TGTGCCAGCAGTTTACTGCGGGTGACAGATACGCAGTATTTT. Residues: CASSLLRVTDTQYF.

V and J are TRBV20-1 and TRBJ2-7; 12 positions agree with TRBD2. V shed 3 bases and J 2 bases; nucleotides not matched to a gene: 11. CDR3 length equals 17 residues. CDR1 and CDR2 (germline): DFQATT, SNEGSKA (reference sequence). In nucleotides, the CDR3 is TGCAGTGCTAGTCGGACTAGCGGGATTCCTCTAACCTACGAGCAGTACTTC. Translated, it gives CSASRTSGIPLTYEQYF.

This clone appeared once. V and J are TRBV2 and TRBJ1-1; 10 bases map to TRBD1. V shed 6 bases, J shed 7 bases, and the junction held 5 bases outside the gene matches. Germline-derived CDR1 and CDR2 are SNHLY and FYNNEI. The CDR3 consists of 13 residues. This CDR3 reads CASSDRGRGEAFF. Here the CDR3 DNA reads TGTGCCAGCAGCGACAGGGGGCGCGGTGAAGCTTTCTTT.

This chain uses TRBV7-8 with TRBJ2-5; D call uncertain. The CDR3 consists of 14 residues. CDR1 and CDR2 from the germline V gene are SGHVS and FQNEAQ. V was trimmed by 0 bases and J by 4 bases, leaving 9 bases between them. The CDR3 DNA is TGTGCCAGCAGCTTAGCATCTGGGCCAGAGACCCAGTACTTC. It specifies CASSLASGPETQYF. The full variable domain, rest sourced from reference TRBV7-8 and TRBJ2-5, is GAGVSQSPRYKVAKRGQDVALRCDPISGHVSLFWYQQALGQGPEFLTYFQNEAQLDKSGLPSDRFFAERPEGSVSTLKIQRTQQEDSAVYLCASSLASGPETQYFGPGTRLLVL.

The CDR3 is CASSSPNSGSSYNEQFF. The CDR3 nucleotides are TGTGCCAGCAGTTCCCCCAACAGCGGGAGCTCCTACAATGAGCAGTTCTTC. The V gene is TRBV28, the J gene TRBJ2-1; 8 bases map to TRBD2. Germline V CDR1 and CDR2: MDHEN, SYDVKM. The CDR3 is made up of 17 amino acids. Trimming took 4 bases from V and 0 from J; bases not matched to a gene: 8.

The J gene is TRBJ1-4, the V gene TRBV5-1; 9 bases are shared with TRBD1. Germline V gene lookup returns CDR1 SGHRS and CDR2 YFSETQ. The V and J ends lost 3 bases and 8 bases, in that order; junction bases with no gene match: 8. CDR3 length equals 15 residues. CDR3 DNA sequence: TGCGCCAGCAGCTCATCCGGGACAGGGCCCGAAAAACTGTTTTTT. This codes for CASSSSGTGPEKLFF.

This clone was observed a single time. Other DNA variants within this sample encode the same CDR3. Written as DNA, the CDR3 is TGCGCCAGCAGCTTGGGACTAGCGTCAGATGAGCAGTTCTTC. Amino acid sequence: CASSLGLASDEQFF. V and J are TRBV5-1 and TRBJ2-1, with 8 bases aligning to TRBD2. Germline V gives CDR1 SGHRS, CDR2 YFSETQ. V was pared by 0 bases and J by 8 bases, with 4 bases of the junction left unmatched. The CDR3 consists of 14 residues.

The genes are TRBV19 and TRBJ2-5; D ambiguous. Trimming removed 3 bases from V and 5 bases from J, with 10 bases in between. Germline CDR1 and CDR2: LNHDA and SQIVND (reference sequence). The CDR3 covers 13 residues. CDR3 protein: CASSMARLETQYF. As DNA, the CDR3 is TGTGCCAGTAGTATGGCTAGATTGGAGACCCAGTACTTC.

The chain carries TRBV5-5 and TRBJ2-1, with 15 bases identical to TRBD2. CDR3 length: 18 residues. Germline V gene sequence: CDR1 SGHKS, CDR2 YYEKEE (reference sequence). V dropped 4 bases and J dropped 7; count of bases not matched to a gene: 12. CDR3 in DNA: TGTGCCAGCAGCCCCACCCACCCGGGACTAGCGGGAGGAAATGAGCAGTTCTTC. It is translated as CASSPTHPGLAGGNEQFF.

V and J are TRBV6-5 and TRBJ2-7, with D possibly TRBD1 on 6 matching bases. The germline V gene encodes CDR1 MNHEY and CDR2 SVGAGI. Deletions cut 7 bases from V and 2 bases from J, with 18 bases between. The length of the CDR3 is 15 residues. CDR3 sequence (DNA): TGTGCCAGCAATCAGGACAGTTCTTGGACCTACGAGCAGTACTTC. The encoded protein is CASNQDSSWTYEQYF.

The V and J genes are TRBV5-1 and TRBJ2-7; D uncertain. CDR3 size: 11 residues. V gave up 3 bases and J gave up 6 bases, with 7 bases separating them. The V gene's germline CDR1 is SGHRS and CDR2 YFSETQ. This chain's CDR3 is CASSSSSEQYF. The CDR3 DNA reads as TGCGCCAGCAGCTCGTCCAGCGAGCAGTACTTC.

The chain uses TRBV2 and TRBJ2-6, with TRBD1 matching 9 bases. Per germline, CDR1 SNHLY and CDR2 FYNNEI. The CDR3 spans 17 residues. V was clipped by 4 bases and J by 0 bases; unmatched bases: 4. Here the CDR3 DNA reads TGTGCCAGCAGTGGGGACAGGGTAAACTCTGGGGCCAACGTCCTGACTTTC. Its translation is CASSGDRVNSGANVLTF.

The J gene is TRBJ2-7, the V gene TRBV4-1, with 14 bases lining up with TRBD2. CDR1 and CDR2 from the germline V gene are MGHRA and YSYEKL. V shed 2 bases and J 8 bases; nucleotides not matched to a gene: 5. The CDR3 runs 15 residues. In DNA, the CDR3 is TGCGCCAGCAGCCAAACCGGGACTAGCGGGAGAAAGCAGTACTTC. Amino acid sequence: CASSQTGTSGRKQYF.

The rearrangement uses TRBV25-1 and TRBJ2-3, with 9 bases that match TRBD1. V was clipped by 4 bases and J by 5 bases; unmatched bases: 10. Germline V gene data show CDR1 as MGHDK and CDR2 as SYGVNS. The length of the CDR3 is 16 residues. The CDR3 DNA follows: TGTGCCAGCAGTGGTCCCGAGACAGGGGGATTAGATACGCAGTATTTT. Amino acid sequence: CASSGPETGGLDTQYF.

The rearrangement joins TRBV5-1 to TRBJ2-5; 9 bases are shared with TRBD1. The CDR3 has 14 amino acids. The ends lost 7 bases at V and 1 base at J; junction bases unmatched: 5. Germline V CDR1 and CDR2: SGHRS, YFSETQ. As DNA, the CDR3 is TGCGCCAGCGGACCGGGACAGGGCCAAGAGACCCAGTACTTC. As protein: CASGPGQGQETQYF.

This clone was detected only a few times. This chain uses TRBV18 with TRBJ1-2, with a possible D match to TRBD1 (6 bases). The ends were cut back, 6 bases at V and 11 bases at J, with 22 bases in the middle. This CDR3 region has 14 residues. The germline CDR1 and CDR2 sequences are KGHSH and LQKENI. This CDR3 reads CASSPETGPWGYTF. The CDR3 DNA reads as TGTGCCAGCTCCCCAGAGACAGGCCCCTGGGGATACACCTTC.

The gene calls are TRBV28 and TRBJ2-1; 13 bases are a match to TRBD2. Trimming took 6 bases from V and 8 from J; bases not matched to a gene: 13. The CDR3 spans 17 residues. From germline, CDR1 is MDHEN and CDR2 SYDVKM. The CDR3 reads CASSGTLLAGGLHEQFF. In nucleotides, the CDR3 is TGTGCCAGCAGCGGGACCCTACTAGCGGGAGGGCTACATGAGCAGTTCTTC. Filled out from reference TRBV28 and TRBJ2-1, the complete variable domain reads DVKVTQSSRYLVKRTGEKVFLECVQDMDHENMFWYRQDPGLGLRLIYFSYDVKMKEKGDIPEGYSVSREKKERFSLILESASTNQTSMYLCASSGTLLAGGLHEQFFGPGTRLTVL.

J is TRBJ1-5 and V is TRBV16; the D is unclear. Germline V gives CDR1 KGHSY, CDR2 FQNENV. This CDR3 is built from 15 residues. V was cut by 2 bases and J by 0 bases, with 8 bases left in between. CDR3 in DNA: TGTGCCAGCAGCCAAGATGGAGATAGCAATCAGCCCCAGCATTTT. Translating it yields CASSQDGDSNQPQHF.

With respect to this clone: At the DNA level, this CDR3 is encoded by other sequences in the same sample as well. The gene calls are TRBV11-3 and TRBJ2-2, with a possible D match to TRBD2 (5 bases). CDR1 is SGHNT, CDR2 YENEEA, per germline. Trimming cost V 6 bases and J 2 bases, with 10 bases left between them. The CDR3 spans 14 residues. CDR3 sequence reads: CASRSSGNTGELFF. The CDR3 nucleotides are TGTGCCAGCAGATCCAGCGGAAACACCGGGGAGCTGTTTTTT.

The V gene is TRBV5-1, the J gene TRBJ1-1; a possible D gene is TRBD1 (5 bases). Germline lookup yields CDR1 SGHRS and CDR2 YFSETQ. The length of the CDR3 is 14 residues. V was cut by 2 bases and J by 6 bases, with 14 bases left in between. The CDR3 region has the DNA TGCGCCAGCAGCTTCACAGCAGGGCTTCCTGAAGCTTTCTTT. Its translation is CASSFTAGLPEAFF.